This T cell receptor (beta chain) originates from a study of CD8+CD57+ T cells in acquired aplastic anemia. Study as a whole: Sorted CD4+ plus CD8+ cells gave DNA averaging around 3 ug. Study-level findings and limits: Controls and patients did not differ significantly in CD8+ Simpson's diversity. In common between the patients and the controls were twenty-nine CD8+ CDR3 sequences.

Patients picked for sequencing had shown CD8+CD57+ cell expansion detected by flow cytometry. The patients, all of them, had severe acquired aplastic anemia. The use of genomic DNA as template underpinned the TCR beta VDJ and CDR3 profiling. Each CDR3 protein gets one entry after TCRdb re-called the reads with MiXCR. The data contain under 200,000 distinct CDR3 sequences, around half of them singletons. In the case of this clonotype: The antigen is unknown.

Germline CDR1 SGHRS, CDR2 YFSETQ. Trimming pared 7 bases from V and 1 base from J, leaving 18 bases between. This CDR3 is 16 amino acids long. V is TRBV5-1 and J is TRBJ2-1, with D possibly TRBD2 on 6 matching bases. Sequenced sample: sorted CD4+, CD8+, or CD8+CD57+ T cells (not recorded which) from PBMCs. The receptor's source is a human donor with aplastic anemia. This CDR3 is CASRELWGLSYNEQFF. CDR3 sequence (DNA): TGCGCCAGCCGGGAGCTTTGGGGACTTTCCTACAATGAGCAGTTCTTC.